A single sample gave rise to the 27 T cell receptor beta chains below, sequenced in a study of blood T cell repertoires in COVID-19. The data were produced by immunoSEQ multiplex PCR, yet TCRdb's version contains in-frame clones alone and is incomplete. The table records about 240,000 clones, approximately 85% of them present only once. Specimen: peripheral blood. The receptors shown here come from a man at least 80 years old with acute or convalescent COVID-19.

This chain links TRBV7-6 with TRBJ1-1; TRBD1 aligns across 7 bases. With 6 bases clipped from V and 2 bases from J, the junction kept 6 bases outside the gene matches. The germline CDR1 and CDR2 sequences are SGHVS and FNYEAQ. This CDR3 has 14 amino acids. CDR3 DNA: TGTGCCAGCAGAAGACAGGGACCAAACACTGAAGCTTTCTTT. Its protein product is CASRRQGPNTEAFF.

The V gene is TRBV15, the J gene TRBJ2-7; 8 nucleotides agree with TRBD1. J gave up 3 bases and V 5 bases, and 9 bases lay outside the gene matches. CDR1 and CDR2 from the germline V gene are LNHNV and YYDKDF (reference sequence). The CDR3 sequence is 15 residues long. In nucleotides, the CDR3 is TGTGCCACCAGCGGCCGGGACAGGACCCTCTACGAGCAGTACTTC. Protein product: CATSGRDRTLYEQYF.

The chain links TRBV6-5 to TRBJ1-1; D unclear. Germline assignment: CDR1 MNHEY and CDR2 SVGAGI. The CDR3 sequence is 15 residues long. Trimming removed 3 bases from V and 0 bases from J, with 11 bases in between. The CDR3 DNA is TGTGCCAGCAGTTATCTGAGGGATATGAACACTGAAGCTTTCTTT. Protein sequence: CASSYLRDMNTEAFF.

V usage is TRBV5-1 and J usage is TRBJ1-1; D ambiguous. Germline V gene lookup returns CDR1 SGHRS and CDR2 YFSETQ. The CDR3 extends over 14 amino acids. V dropped 2 bases and J dropped 1 base, with 9 bases sitting between them. DNA of the CDR3: TGCGCCAGCAGCTTTACGACTGGGAACACTGAAGCTTTCTTT. Translated: CASSFTTGNTEAFF.

The rearrangement joins TRBV6-6 to TRBJ1-1, with a weak D call TRBD1 (5 bases). V lost 6 bases and J lost 1, with 9 bases in between. Per germline, CDR1 MNHNY and CDR2 SVGAGI (reference sequence). This CDR3 contains 13 residues. CDR3 in DNA: TGTGCCAGCAGCCCAAGGGGGAACACTGAAGCTTTCTTT. Translating it yields CASSPRGNTEAFF.

V is TRBV3-1 (or the pseudogene TRBV3-2) and J is TRBJ2-4; TRBD2 agrees at 7 bases. The CDR3 consists of 13 residues. Germline V gives CDR1 LGHDT, CDR2 YNNKEL (reference sequence). Trimming cost V 1 base and J 10 bases; bases outside gene matches: 4. The CDR3 reads CASSQGTRGIQYF. The CDR3 DNA follows: TGTGCCAGCAGCCAAGGGACTAGGGGTATTCAGTACTTC.

This chain joins TRBV19 and TRBJ1-2; 7 bases are shared with TRBD1. CDR1 is LNHDA, CDR2 SQIVND, per germline (reference sequence). J lost 4 bases, V lost 8 bases, and 10 bases had no gene match. The CDR3 is 14 residues long. The CDR3 loop reads CASRRTGEPYGYTF. DNA for the CDR3: TGTGCCAGTCGCCGAACAGGGGAGCCCTATGGCTACACCTTC.

This clone has more than one count but fewer than ten. The rearrangement joins TRBV25-1 to TRBJ1-1, with 7 bases matching TRBD1. CDR1 MGHDK and CDR2 SYGVNS come from the germline V gene. The CDR3 consists of 17 residues. Trimming cost V 1 base and J 1 base; bases outside gene matches: 9. The CDR3 sequence is CASSELEGAQRNTEAFF. DNA for the CDR3: TGTGCCAGCAGTGAATTGGAGGGGGCGCAGAGGAACACTGAAGCTTTCTTT.

This chain joins TRBV5-1 and TRBJ2-1; 8 nucleotides agree with TRBD2. The CDR3 runs to 14 residues. The J segment lost 6 bases and the V segment lost 4 bases, leaving 6 bases of the junction unmatched. CDR1 and CDR2 from the germline V gene are SGHRS and YFSETQ. The CDR3 nucleotides read TGCGCCAGCAGCGCGGGGGGCCTTAGCAATGAGCAGTTCTTC. This sequence encodes CASSAGGLSNEQFF.

The genes are TRBV6-5 and TRBJ1-5; the match to TRBD1 covers 9 bases. V trimming: 8 bases; J trimming: 6 bases; junction bases outside the gene matches: 11. This CDR3 contains 15 residues. The germline V gene has CDR1 MNHEY and CDR2 SVGAGI. In DNA form, the CDR3 reads TGTGCCAGCGGACTTACAGGGGGCGAGGGTCAGCCCCAGCATTTT. Translating it yields CASGLTGGEGQPQHF.

This clone was observed a few times. In nucleotides, the CDR3 is TGTGCCAGCAGTTTCGGGGGGGACGGCTACACCTTC. Residues: CASSFGGDGYTF. V usage is TRBV27 and J usage is TRBJ1-2, with TRBD1 as a possible D gene (5 bases). The CDR3 runs 12 residues. Trimming took off 3 bases at V and 8 bases at J, with 10 bases between the two ends. Germline CDR1 is MNHEY and CDR2 is SMNVEV (reference sequence).

The chain has TRBV5-4 and TRBJ2-7, with a tentative D call TRBD2 (5 bases). This CDR3 region has 17 residues. Germline CDR1 is SGHNT and CDR2 is YYREEE (reference sequence). V lost 1 base, J lost 1 base, and 18 bases lay in between. The CDR3 region is CASSLYLGRRTSYEQYF. CDR3 DNA sequence: TGTGCCAGCAGCTTGTACCTAGGACGCAGGACTTCCTACGAGCAGTACTTC.

The chain uses TRBV2 and TRBJ2-2; D uncertain. V dropped 0 bases and J dropped 1 base, with 9 bases sitting between them. The CDR3 loop spans 16 amino acids. Per the germline V gene, CDR1 is SNHLY and CDR2 is FYNNEI. The chain's CDR3 is CASSEASLRNTGELFF. DNA of the CDR3: TGTGCCAGCAGTGAAGCCTCTCTAAGGAACACCGGGGAGCTGTTTTTT.

The V gene is TRBV16, the J gene TRBJ2-3; the D gene is possibly TRBD1 (5 bases). The CDR3 sequence is 16 residues long. With 4 bases removed from V and 3 bases from J, the gap between germline ends came to 17 bases. Germline CDR1 and CDR2: KGHSY and FQNENV. CDR3: CASSPRQTHPTDTQYF. CDR3 nucleotides: TGTGCCAGCAGCCCCAGACAGACACACCCTACAGATACGCAGTATTTT.

This CDR3 reads CASSLGQLNSPLHF. CDR3 in DNA: TGCGCCAGCAGCCTGGGACAGCTTAATTCACCCCTCCACTTT. The chain employs TRBV5-1 and TRBJ1-6; 7 positions match TRBD1. CDR1 and CDR2 from the germline V gene are SGHRS and YFSETQ. Unmatched junction bases numbered 4, after V lost 4 bases and J lost 6 bases. The CDR3 covers 14 residues.

As regards this clone: Other DNA sequences in the same sample also yield this CDR3. The V and J genes are TRBV3-1 (or the pseudogene TRBV3-2) and TRBJ1-5; TRBD1 might be the D (6 bases). Deletions cut 1 base from V and 1 base from J, with 8 bases between. This CDR3 comprises 15 residues. The germline V gene encodes CDR1 LGHDT and CDR2 YNNKEL (reference sequence). The CDR3 nucleotides are TGTGCCAGCAGCCAAGGCCAGGGGAGCAATCAGCCCCAGCATTTT. Translating gives CASSQGQGSNQPQHF.

The rearrangement links TRBV5-4 to TRBJ2-4, with 7 bases lining up with TRBD2. CDR1 and CDR2 from the germline V gene are SGHNT and YYREEE (reference sequence). The CDR3 has 11 amino acids. The V segment lost 8 bases and the J segment 6 bases; nucleotides outside the gene matches: 2. CDR3 in DNA: TGTGCCAGTGGGGGGGGAAACATTCAGTACTTC. Amino acid sequence: CASGGGNIQYF.

The chain has TRBV6-5 and TRBJ2-1; D gene uncertain. The CDR3 consists of 13 residues. Germline V gives CDR1 MNHEY, CDR2 SVGAGI. V was clipped by 5 bases and J by 5 bases, with 10 bases between them. The CDR3 spells CASSPRADNEQFF. The CDR3 region has the DNA TGTGCCAGCAGTCCGCGTGCGGACAATGAGCAGTTCTTC.

V is TRBV29-1 and J is TRBJ2-1; possibly TRBD1 for D (5 bases). This CDR3 contains 15 residues. Germline CDR1 SQVTM, CDR2 ANQGSEA. Trimming stripped 7 bases from V and 0 bases from J, with 16 bases between. CDR3 nucleotide sequence: TGCAGCGCCTACAGGATGACGAGCTCCTACAATGAGCAGTTCTTC. Translated, it gives CSAYRMTSSYNEQFF.

The chain couples TRBV5-4 to TRBJ1-6; TRBD1 matches at 10 bases. The ends lost 4 bases at V and 9 bases at J; junction bases unmatched: 10. Germline CDR1 reads SGHNT; CDR2 reads YYREEE (reference sequence). This CDR3 has 16 amino acids. The CDR3 loop reads CASSAGGTGVRSPLHF. CDR3 DNA sequence: TGTGCCAGCAGCGCCGGGGGGACAGGGGTTCGTTCACCCCTCCACTTT.

The J gene is TRBJ1-5, the V gene TRBV6-5; D ambiguous. The CDR3 covers 16 residues. V lost 4 bases and J 5 bases, leaving 18 bases between the germline ends. Germline values: CDR1 MNHEY, CDR2 SVGAGI. The CDR3 region is CASSSTLQLRDQPQHF. The DNA of the CDR3 is TGTGCCAGCAGTTCCACTCTACAACTCCGGGATCAGCCCCAGCATTTT.

This sequence joins TRBV28 and TRBJ2-7; possible D gene TRBD1, 5 bases. The V end lost 3 bases, the J end lost 3 bases, and 6 bases lay between the germline ends. The germline V gene encodes CDR1 MDHEN and CDR2 SYDVKM. The CDR3 sequence is 12 residues long. In DNA, the CDR3 is TGTGCCAGCAGTTTCCAGGGCTACGAGCAGTACTTC. Amino acids: CASSFQGYEQYF. The complete variable domain, with remaining parts taken from reference TRBV28 and TRBJ2-7, reads DVKVTQSSRYLVKRTGEKVFLECVQDMDHENMFWYRQDPGLGLRLIYFSYDVKMKEKGDIPEGYSVSREKKERFSLILESASTNQTSMYLCASSFQGYEQYFGPGTRLTVT.

V and J are TRBV12-3 or TRBV12-4 and TRBJ2-7, with D uncertain. V was trimmed by 6 bases and J by 4 bases, leaving 7 bases between them. CDR3 size: 11 residues. The CDR3 reads CASRSQYEQYF. The DNA of the CDR3 is TGTGCCAGCAGATCCCAATACGAGCAGTACTTC.

The V gene is TRBV20-1, the J gene TRBJ1-4; D remains unclear. The germline V gene has CDR1 DFQATT and CDR2 SNEGSKA (reference sequence). The V end lost 3 bases, the J end lost 3 bases, and 8 bases lay between the germline ends. The CDR3 sequence is 13 residues long. CDR3 DNA sequence: TGCAGTGCTAGTGACGGGGCTAATGAAAAACTGTTTTTT. As protein: CSASDGANEKLFF.

This chain connects TRBV3-1 (or the pseudogene TRBV3-2) to TRBJ1-5; D remains ambiguous. CDR1 is LGHDT, CDR2 YNNKEL, per germline (reference sequence). The CDR3 totals 15 residues. Trimming removed 1 base at V and 2 bases at J, with 9 bases between. The CDR3 sequence is CASSQGQVGNQPQHF. CDR3 in DNA: TGTGCCAGCAGCCAAGGGCAGGTCGGCAATCAGCCCCAGCATTTT.

The rearrangement uses TRBV21-1 and TRBJ1-5; TRBD1, the table's D call, lacks a check against the DNA. TRBV21-1 is marked as a pseudogene. The CDR3 sequence is 12 residues long. The DNA of the CDR3 is TGTGCCAGGAAGGACAGAAATCAGCCCCAGCATTTT. Encoded protein: CARKDRNQPQHF.

This chain uses TRBV28 with TRBJ1-5; D remains ambiguous. V was cut by 11 bases and J by 5 bases, with 7 bases left in between. Germline V gives CDR1 MDHEN, CDR2 SYDVKM. The CDR3 totals 10 residues. CDR3 DNA sequence: TGTGCCCGCGTTTATCAGCCCCAGCATTTT. This encodes CARVYQPQHF.